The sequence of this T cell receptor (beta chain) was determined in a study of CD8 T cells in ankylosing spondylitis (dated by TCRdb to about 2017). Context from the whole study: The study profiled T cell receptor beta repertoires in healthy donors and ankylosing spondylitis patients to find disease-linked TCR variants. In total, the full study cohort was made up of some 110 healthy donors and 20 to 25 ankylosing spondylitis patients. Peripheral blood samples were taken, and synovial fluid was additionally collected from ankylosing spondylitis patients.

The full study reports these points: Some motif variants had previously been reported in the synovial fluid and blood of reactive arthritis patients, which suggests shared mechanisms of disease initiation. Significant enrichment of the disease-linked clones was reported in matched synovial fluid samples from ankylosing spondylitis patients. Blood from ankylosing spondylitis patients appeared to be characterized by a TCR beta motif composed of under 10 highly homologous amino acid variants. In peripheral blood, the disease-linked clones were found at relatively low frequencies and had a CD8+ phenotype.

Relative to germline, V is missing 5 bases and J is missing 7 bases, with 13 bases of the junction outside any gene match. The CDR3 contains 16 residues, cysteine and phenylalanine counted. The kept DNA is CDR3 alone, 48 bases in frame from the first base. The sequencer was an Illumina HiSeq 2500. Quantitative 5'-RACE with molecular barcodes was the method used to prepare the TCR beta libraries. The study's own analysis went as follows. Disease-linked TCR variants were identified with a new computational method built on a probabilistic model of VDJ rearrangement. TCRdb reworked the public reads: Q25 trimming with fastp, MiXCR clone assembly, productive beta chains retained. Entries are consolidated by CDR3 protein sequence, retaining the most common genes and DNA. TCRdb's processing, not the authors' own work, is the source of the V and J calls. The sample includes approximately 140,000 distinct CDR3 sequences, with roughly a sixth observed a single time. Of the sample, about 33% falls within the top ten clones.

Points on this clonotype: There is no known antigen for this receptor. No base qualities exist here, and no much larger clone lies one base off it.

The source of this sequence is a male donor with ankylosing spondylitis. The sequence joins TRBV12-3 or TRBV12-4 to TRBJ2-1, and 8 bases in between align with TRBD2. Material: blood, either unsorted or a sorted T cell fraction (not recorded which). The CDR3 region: CASSPDWASGPNEQFF. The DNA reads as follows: TGTGCCAGCAGTCCCGATTGGGCTAGCGGGCCAAATGAGCAGTTCTTC.